This T cell receptor (beta chain) was found in a study of human T cells and chemical hapten exposure. Study-level background: DPC 0.01% went on the upper back by patch test, with reading at 6 days. A patient group, mainly female, showed alopecia areata, totalis or universalis.

This CDR3 has 14 residues. Deletions cut 5 bases from V and 2 bases from J, with 11 bases between. Germline V gene data show CDR1 as SGHRS and CDR2 as YFSETQ. TCRdb ran MiXCR on the RACE reads and lists one entry per CDR3 protein. The sample records around 120,000 distinct CDR3 sequences, roughly 15% being singletons. Noted time point: patch test 1, 2 weeks after DPC sensitization. Described treatment: therapeutic diphenylcyclopropenone sensitization with weekly scalp DPC. Sequenced here: whole blood, sampled in connection with sensitization to the hapten diphenylcyclopropenone (DPC). V gene TRBV5-1 combines with J gene TRBJ2-1; D may be TRBD2 (5 bases). This TCR came from a young man with alopecia areata. Some clones in this sample may be carry-over from other donors' samples. This CDR3 is CASSLQTTYNEQFF. CDR3 DNA sequence: TGCGCCAGCAGTCTTCAGACTACCTACAATGAGCAGTTCTTC.